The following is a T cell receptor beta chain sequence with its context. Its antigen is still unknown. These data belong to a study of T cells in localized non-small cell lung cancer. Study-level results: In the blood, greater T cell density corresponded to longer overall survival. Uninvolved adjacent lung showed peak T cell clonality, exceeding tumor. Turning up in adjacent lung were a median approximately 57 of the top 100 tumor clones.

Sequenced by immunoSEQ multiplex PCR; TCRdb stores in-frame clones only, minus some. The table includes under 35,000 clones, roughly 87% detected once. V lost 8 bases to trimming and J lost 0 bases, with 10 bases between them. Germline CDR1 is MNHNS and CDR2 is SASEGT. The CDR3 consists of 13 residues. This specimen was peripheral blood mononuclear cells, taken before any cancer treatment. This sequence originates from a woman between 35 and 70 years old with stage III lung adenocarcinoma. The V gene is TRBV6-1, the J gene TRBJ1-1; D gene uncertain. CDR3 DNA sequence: TGTGCCAGCTGTCAGGTACTGAACACTGAAGCTTTCTTT. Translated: CASCQVLNTEAFF.